The 22 T cell receptor beta chains below come from one sample, sequenced in a study of blood T cell repertoires in COVID-19. Some clones are missing from TCRdb's copy, which holds only in-frame ones; the method was immunoSEQ multiplex PCR. The sample carries about 120,000 clones, roughly 89% recorded once. Sample: PBMCs or T cells enriched from blood (not recorded which). Every receptor here comes from a woman in her thirties who had recovered from COVID-19.

The chain recombines TRBV5-1 with TRBJ2-3, with D perhaps matching TRBD2 (5 bases). V gave up 4 bases and J gave up 4 bases, with 16 bases separating them. The CDR3 totals 15 residues. The V gene's germline CDR1 is SGHRS and CDR2 YFSETQ. CDR3 sequence reads: CASSGETGLSDTQYF. Here the CDR3 DNA reads TGCGCCAGCAGCGGGGAGACTGGTTTATCAGATACGCAGTATTTT.

The J gene is TRBJ1-2, the V gene TRBV30, with a possible D match to TRBD1 (5 bases). The V gene's germline CDR1 is GTSNPN and CDR2 SVGIG (reference sequence). The CDR3 has 12 amino acids. Deletions cut 2 bases from V and 9 bases from J, with 13 bases between. In DNA, the CDR3 is TGTGCCTGGAGTCCGGGGCGGGACCGCTACACCTTC. It encodes CAWSPGRDRYTF.

This clone was seen only once. CDR3 nucleotide sequence: TGTGCCAGCAGCTTAGACCGGACAGGGGTCGGCTACACCTTC. The encoded protein is CASSLDRTGVGYTF. The chain links TRBV11-2 to TRBJ1-2, with 9 bases that match TRBD1. The CDR3 is 14 residues long. The J segment lost 8 bases and the V segment lost 0 bases, leaving 4 bases of the junction unmatched. CDR1 and CDR2 from the germline V gene are SGHAT and FQNNGV.

The chain employs TRBV5-5 and TRBJ1-4; 7 bases fit TRBD1. Germline-derived CDR1 and CDR2 are SGHKS and YYEKEE (reference sequence). The CDR3 consists of 15 residues. The V and J ends lost 4 bases and 4 bases, in that order; junction bases with no gene match: 7. CDR3 sequence reads: CASSQRGRGNEKLFF. The CDR3 nucleotides are TGTGCCAGCAGCCAAAGGGGGCGCGGTAATGAAAAACTGTTTTTT.

The chain has TRBV7-3 and TRBJ2-5; 11 bases match TRBD2. The CDR3 loop spans 16 amino acids. Germline values: CDR1 SGHTA, CDR2 FQGTGA. The ends lost 6 bases at V and 5 bases at J; junction bases unmatched: 11. The DNA of the CDR3 is TGTGCCAGCAGGCCGGGACTAGCGGCCTCGGTCGAGACCCAGTACTTC. Amino acids: CASRPGLAASVETQYF.

The chain recombines TRBV23-1 with TRBJ1-5; possibly TRBD1 for D (5 bases). TRBV23-1 is given ORF status, its function remaining uncertain. Trimming removed 2 bases from V and 2 bases from J, with 10 bases in between. The CDR3 runs 15 residues. The CDR3 protein is CASSQSSGGNQPQHF. The CDR3 region has the DNA TGCGCCAGCAGTCAAAGCTCGGGGGGCAATCAGCCCCAGCATTTT.

The CDR3 DNA is TGTGCCAGCAGTTATGGGACAGGGTACTACGAGCAGTACTTC. Translated, it gives CASSYGTGYYEQYF. The J gene is TRBJ2-7, the V gene TRBV6-5; TRBD1 matches at 9 bases. Germline V gives CDR1 MNHEY, CDR2 SVGAGI. The junction had 3 bases not matched to a gene; V was cut back by 3 bases and J by 3 bases. The CDR3 covers 14 residues.

The chain uses TRBV27 and TRBJ2-3, with 8 bases aligning to TRBD2. CDR1 is MNHEY, CDR2 SMNVEV, per germline (reference sequence). The CDR3 extends over 17 amino acids. Trimming cost V 3 bases and J 2 bases; bases outside gene matches: 10. The CDR3 DNA follows: TGTGCCAGCAGTTTTAGCGGGACCCTGACTTACACAGATACGCAGTATTTT. It specifies CASSFSGTLTYTDTQYF.

This clone has a handful of counts. The rearrangement joins TRBV27 to TRBJ2-7, with D possibly being TRBD2 (5 bases). Trimming stripped 3 bases from V and 9 bases from J, with 12 bases between. The CDR3 runs to 12 residues. Per the germline V gene, CDR1 is MNHEY and CDR2 is SMNVEV (reference sequence). CDR3 bases: TGTGCCAGCAGTTTTTCCGGGATCCGGCAGTACTTC. It codes for CASSFSGIRQYF.

The CDR3, as DNA: TGTGCCAGCAGTAACGGGAGAGGCACTGAAGCTTTCTTT. Translation gives CASSNGRGTEAFF. The chain carries TRBV6-2 or TRBV6-3 and TRBJ1-1; D is uncertain. Germline-derived CDR1 and CDR2 are MNHEY and SVGEGT. V lost 5 bases and J 4 bases, leaving 11 bases between the germline ends. This CDR3 region has 13 residues.

The V call is TRBV7-8, the J call TRBJ1-5, with TRBD1 identical over 7 bases. V lost 5 bases and J lost 2; bases outside the gene matches: 9. CDR3 length: 16 amino acids. The germline V gene has CDR1 SGHVS and CDR2 FQNEAQ. CDR3 region: CASSPRTGNGNQPQHF. The CDR3 DNA is TGTGCCAGCAGCCCCCGGACAGGCAATGGCAATCAGCCCCAGCATTTT.

The J gene is TRBJ1-5, the V gene TRBV25-1; the match to TRBD1 covers 9 bases. Germline loops: CDR1 MGHDK, CDR2 SYGVNS. V was clipped by 4 bases and J by 2 bases; unmatched bases: 0. CDR3 size: 14 residues. The CDR3 nucleotides read TGTGCCAGCAGTGGGACAGGGGGCAATCAGCCCCAGCATTTT. Translation: CASSGTGGNQPQHF. Complete variable domain (other parts from reference TRBV25-1 and TRBJ1-5): EADIYQTPRYLVIGTGKKITLECSQTMGHDKMYWYQQDPGMELHLIHYSYGVNSTEKGDLSSESTVSRIRTEHFPLTLESARPSHTSQYLCASSGTGGNQPQHFGDGTRLSIL.

The chain is built from TRBV5-1 and TRBJ1-2, with TRBD1 as a possible D gene (5 bases). The V end lost 8 bases, the J end lost 6 bases, and 11 bases lay between the germline ends. Germline lookup yields CDR1 SGHRS and CDR2 YFSETQ. The CDR3 is 11 amino acids. The CDR3 sequence: CASGAEDGYTF. The CDR3 bases are TGCGCCAGTGGGGCAGAGGATGGCTACACCTTC.

The chain uses TRBV24-1 and TRBJ1-3; the match to TRBD1 covers 8 bases. J was trimmed by 0 bases and V by 3 bases; bases with no gene match: 3. Per the germline V gene, CDR1 is KGHDR and CDR2 is SFDVKD. The CDR3 loop spans 16 amino acids. Written as DNA, the CDR3 is TGTGCCACCAGTGATCCAGGGGGCTCCTCTGGAAACACCATATATTTT. This sequence encodes CATSDPGGSSGNTIYF.

This chain uses TRBV9 with TRBJ1-4, with 10 bases that match TRBD1. The CDR3 is 15 residues long. With 4 bases clipped from V and 6 bases from J, the junction kept 6 bases outside the gene matches. Germline-derived CDR1 and CDR2 are SGDLS and YYNGEE. Written as DNA, the CDR3 is TGTGCCAGCAGCAGAGACAGGGGGCGATATGAAAAACTGTTTTTT. This codes for CASSRDRGRYEKLFF.

The J gene is TRBJ2-7, the V gene TRBV11-3; weak D call: TRBD1 (6 bases). V was cut by 2 bases and J by 1 base, with 6 bases left in between. The CDR3 runs to 13 residues. From germline, CDR1 is SGHNT and CDR2 YENEEA. The CDR3 sequence is CASSLQGSYEQYF. CDR3 in DNA: TGTGCCAGCAGCTTACAGGGGTCCTACGAGCAGTACTTC.

The chain couples TRBV19 to TRBJ1-6; D uncertain. The CDR3 consists of 13 residues. The V gene lost 7 bases and the J gene lost 3 bases, with 7 bases spanning the gap. Germline CDR1 LNHDA, CDR2 SQIVND (reference sequence). Here the CDR3 DNA reads TGTGCCAGTACCACTCGCTATAATTCACCCCTCCACTTT. This codes for CASTTRYNSPLHF.

CDR3 sequence: CASSPYPRGSGLAGETQYF. CDR3 DNA: TGTGCCAGCAGCCCCTACCCCAGGGGTTCAGGACTAGCTGGAGAGACCCAGTACTTC. This rearrangement joins TRBV7-3 to TRBJ2-5, with 8 nucleotides matching TRBD2. Germline values: CDR1 SGHTA, CDR2 FQGTGA. Trimming at V came to 5 bases and at J to 4 bases, leaving 21 bases not matched to a gene. The CDR3 runs 19 residues.

This clone was seen only once. The V and J genes are TRBV5-1 and TRBJ2-2, with 11 bases identical to TRBD2. In germline, CDR1 is SGHRS, CDR2 YFSETQ. With 7 bases clipped from V and 6 bases from J, the junction kept 5 bases outside the gene matches. The CDR3 has 14 amino acids. For the CDR3, the DNA is TGCGCCAGCCAGGGACTAGCGGCAGCCGGGGAGCTGTTTTTT. It translates to CASQGLAAAGELFF.

The rearrangement links TRBV4-3 to TRBJ2-1; D unclear. Deletions cut 0 bases from V and 13 bases from J, with 22 bases between. Germline CDR1 and CDR2: LGHNA and YSLEER. CDR3 length: 16 amino acids. CDR3 region: CASSQDYIIRVSSQFF. CDR3 DNA: TGCGCCAGCAGCCAAGATTATATAATACGGGTATCCTCCCAGTTCTTC.

CDR3 sequence: CASSLLLRTGELFF. The CDR3 DNA follows: TGTGCCAGCAGCCTATTGTTGAGGACCGGGGAGCTGTTTTTT. The rearrangement uses TRBV5-6 and TRBJ2-2; D is unresolved. CDR1 is SGHDT and CDR2 is YYEEEE in the germline V gene. This CDR3 has 14 amino acids. The V gene lost 4 bases and the J gene lost 5 bases, with 12 bases spanning the gap.

This chain joins TRBV21-1 and TRBJ2-7; TRBD2, the table's D call, lacks a check against the DNA. TRBV21-1 is noted as a pseudogene. The CDR3 is made up of 16 amino acids. CDR3 sequence: CASSKSGGTKIYEQYF. In DNA, the CDR3 is TGTGCCAGCAGCAAAAGTGGAGGAACCAAAATCTACGAGCAGTACTTC.